These 8 T cell receptor beta chains originate from one sample sequenced in a study of T cell changes during pregnancy in multiple sclerosis. Assay used: immunoSEQ multiplex PCR; TCRdb lists only in-frame clones, some missing. The table has tens of thousands of clones, about 91% seen once. Sample: peripheral blood, taken in the first trimester of pregnancy. The receptors derive from a female donor with multiple sclerosis, enrolled in a pregnancy study.

The chain combines TRBV7-9 with TRBJ1-2; D gene unclear. V was pared by 5 bases and J by 2 bases, with 9 bases between. From germline, CDR1 is SEHNR and CDR2 FQNEAQ (reference sequence). The CDR3 runs 13 residues. The CDR3 loop reads CASSRGLNYGYTF. The CDR3 DNA follows: TGTGCCAGCAGCCGTGGACTCAACTATGGCTACACCTTC.

This clone showed up just once. The V gene is TRBV15, the J gene TRBJ2-1; 7 bases align to TRBD1. This CDR3 comprises 17 residues. Unmatched junction bases numbered 5, after V lost 0 bases and J lost 0 bases. CDR1 and CDR2 from the germline V gene are LNHNV and YYDKDF (reference sequence). The CDR3 protein is CATSREGTASSYNEQFF. The CDR3, as DNA: TGTGCCACCAGCAGAGAAGGGACAGCTAGCTCCTACAATGAGCAGTTCTTC.

The chain has TRBV7-6 and TRBJ2-7; D possibly corresponds to TRBD2 (6 bases). The CDR3 sequence is 16 residues long. Germline V gene data show CDR1 as SGHVS and CDR2 as FNYEAQ. The V and J ends lost 5 bases and 0 bases respectively, with 17 bases between them. The chain's CDR3 is CASSANPSDHSYEQYF. The CDR3 DNA reads TGTGCCAGCAGCGCAAACCCTAGCGACCACTCCTACGAGCAGTACTTC.

This chain connects TRBV2 to TRBJ1-5, with 7 bases lining up with TRBD1. J gave up 13 bases and V 5 bases, and 11 bases lay outside the gene matches. The CDR3 runs 13 residues. Germline values: CDR1 SNHLY, CDR2 FYNNEI. The CDR3 DNA reads TGTGCCAGCAGTCCGACAGGGAAGGGGTCTCAGCATTTT. Translated, it gives CASSPTGKGSQHF.

This chain links TRBV5-1 with TRBJ2-7; 7 bases are shared with TRBD1. In germline, CDR1 is SGHRS, CDR2 YFSETQ. V was clipped by 0 bases and J by 3 bases; unmatched bases: 9. The length of the CDR3 is 16 residues. The CDR3 region has the DNA TGCGCCAGCAGCTTGGATGGGGACAGTGTATTCTACGAGCAGTACTTC. Translation: CASSLDGDSVFYEQYF.

The chain is built from TRBV10-3 and TRBJ2-7; D perhaps matches TRBD1 (6 bases). Trimming took off 8 bases at V and 0 bases at J, with 14 bases between the two ends. From germline, CDR1 is ENHRY and CDR2 SYGVKD. The CDR3 loop spans 14 amino acids. In DNA form, the CDR3 reads TGTGCCATCTTTACAGGGCAATCCTCCTACGAGCAGTACTTC. This gives the protein CAIFTGQSSYEQYF.

The J gene is TRBJ2-7, the V gene TRBV19; possibly TRBD1 for D (5 bases). The CDR3 has 15 amino acids. Trimming pared 1 base from V and 5 bases from J, leaving 15 bases between. CDR1 is LNHDA, CDR2 SQIVND, per germline (reference sequence). CDR3 in DNA: TGTGCCAGTAGTATAGGACAGACCCTGGGCGACGAGCAGTACTTC. Translating it yields CASSIGQTLGDEQYF.

The V and J genes are TRBV6-4 and TRBJ2-3, with a tentative D call TRBD1 (5 bases). Trimming left V 8 bases short and J 2 bases short, with 20 bases between. The CDR3 is 16 amino acids. From germline, CDR1 is MRHNA and CDR2 SNTAGT. The CDR3: CASHAFWQGLTDTQYF. For the CDR3, the DNA is TGTGCCAGCCACGCCTTCTGGCAGGGCCTCACAGATACGCAGTATTTT.